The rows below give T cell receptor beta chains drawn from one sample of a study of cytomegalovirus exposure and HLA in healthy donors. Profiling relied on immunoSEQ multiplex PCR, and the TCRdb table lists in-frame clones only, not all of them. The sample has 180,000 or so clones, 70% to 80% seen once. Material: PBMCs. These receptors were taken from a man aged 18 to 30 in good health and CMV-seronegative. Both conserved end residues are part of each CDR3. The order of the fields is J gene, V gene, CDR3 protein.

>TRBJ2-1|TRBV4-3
CASSQDGVWAEQFF
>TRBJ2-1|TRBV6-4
CASSDWTGNEQFF
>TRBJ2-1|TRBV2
CASSGGGTSGRLEQFF
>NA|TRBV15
CATSRVRDSYEQYF
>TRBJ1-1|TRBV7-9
CASKPGTGGPEAFF
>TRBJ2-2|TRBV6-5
CASSYSRPVGTGELFF
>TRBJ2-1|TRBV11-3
CASSRYPGQGYNEQFF
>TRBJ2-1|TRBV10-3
CAISVGTGVDNEQFF
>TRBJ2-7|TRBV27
CASSWGGDSYEQYF
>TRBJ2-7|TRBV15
CATSRTGGAYEQYF
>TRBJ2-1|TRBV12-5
CASGRTLAGYNEQFF
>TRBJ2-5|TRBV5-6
CASSGGRGRETQYF
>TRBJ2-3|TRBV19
CASSIQSSGNTDTQYF
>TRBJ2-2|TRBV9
CASSVGLATGELFF
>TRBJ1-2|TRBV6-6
CASSYIQGPPYGYTF
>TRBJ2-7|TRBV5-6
CASSGTAAYEQYF
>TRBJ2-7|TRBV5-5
CASSMDGPGQYF
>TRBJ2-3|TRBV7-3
CASSFLAGHGTDTQYF
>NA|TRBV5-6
CASSFAGSSYEQYF
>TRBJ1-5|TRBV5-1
CASSLGGSNQPQHF
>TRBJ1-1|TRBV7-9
CASSQGQAGSTEAFF
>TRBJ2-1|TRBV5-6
CASSLLGGRDNEQFF
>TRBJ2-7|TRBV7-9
CSSSTQAYEQYF
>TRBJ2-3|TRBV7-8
CASSLAVTTSTDTQYF
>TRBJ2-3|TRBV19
CASSIDNSGDTQYF
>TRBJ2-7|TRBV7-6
CASSSQGTGRYEQYF
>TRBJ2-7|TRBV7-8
CASSLTIRAGGGEQYF
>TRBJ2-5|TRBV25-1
CASSNLRVRGTETQYF
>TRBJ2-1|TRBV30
CAWSGANEQFF
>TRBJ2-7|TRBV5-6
CASSLEQGTYEQYF
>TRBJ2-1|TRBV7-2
CASSSPSGYGGRLSGEQFF
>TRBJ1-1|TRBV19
CASRLQANTEAFF
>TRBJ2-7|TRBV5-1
CASGREGTGEREQYF
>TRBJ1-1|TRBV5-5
CASSLDGGRLTEAFF
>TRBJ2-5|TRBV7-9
CASSRFRSQETQYF
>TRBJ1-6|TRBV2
CASTAWTGGSPLHF
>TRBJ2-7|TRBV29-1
CSVGGPGGEQYF
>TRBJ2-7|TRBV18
CASSPAGFGEQYF
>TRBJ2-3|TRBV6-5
CASTGPAGGTDTQYF
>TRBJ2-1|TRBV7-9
CASSLFQAPYNEQFF
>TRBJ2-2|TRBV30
CAWLSRVNTGELFF
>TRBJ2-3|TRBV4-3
CASSQTIITDTQYF
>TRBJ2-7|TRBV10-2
CASSRGLSYEQYF
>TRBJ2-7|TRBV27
CASSRGSQGVREQYF
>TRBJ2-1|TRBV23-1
CASSQSGRGSNSYNEQFF
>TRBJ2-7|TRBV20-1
CSAARGYEQYF
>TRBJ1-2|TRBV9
CASSRTDRAVGYTF
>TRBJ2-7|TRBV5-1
CASSMSGGYEQYF